The 26 T cell receptor beta chains given below trace back to one sample, sequenced in a study of blood T cell repertoires in COVID-19. Assay used: immunoSEQ multiplex PCR; TCRdb lists only in-frame clones, some missing. The data hold some 110,000 clones, with over 75% observed a single time. The sequenced sample consisted of peripheral blood. The source of these receptors is a human donor in a cohort sampled during active COVID-19.

The J gene is TRBJ2-3, the V gene TRBV24-1; perhaps TRBD2 as D (7 bases). Deletions cut 6 bases from V and 2 bases from J, with 11 bases between. CDR1 is KGHDR, CDR2 SFDVKD, per germline. This CDR3 has 14 amino acids. The CDR3 region has the DNA TGTGCCACCAGTAAACGGGGGGCCACAGATACGCAGTATTTT. It codes for CATSKRGATDTQYF.

V usage is TRBV15 and J usage is TRBJ1-2; D is perhaps TRBD1 (6 bases). The V gene's germline CDR1 is LNHNV and CDR2 YYDKDF (reference sequence). With 0 bases removed from V and 3 bases from J, the gap between germline ends came to 11 bases. The CDR3 length is 15 residues. CDR3 protein: CATSRDYAGDYGYTF. CDR3 nucleotides: TGTGCCACCAGCAGAGATTACGCAGGGGACTATGGCTACACCTTC.

This chain links TRBV10-2 with TRBJ2-7; D not certain. The CDR3 has 14 amino acids. Germline CDR1 WSHSY, CDR2 SAAADI. V lost 8 bases and J 4 bases, leaving 18 bases between the germline ends. CDR3 nucleotide sequence: TGCGCCAGCTCGGATAGGATGGTGCGGTACGAGCAGTACTTC. Translation: CASSDRMVRYEQYF.

The V gene is TRBV15, the J gene TRBJ2-7; D is possibly TRBD2 (5 bases). Trimming left V 5 bases short and J 0 bases short, with 11 bases between. The CDR3 covers 14 residues. Germline V gives CDR1 LNHNV, CDR2 YYDKDF (reference sequence). The CDR3 loop is CATSSQRSSYEQYF. In DNA, the CDR3 is TGTGCCACCAGCTCGCAGCGGAGCTCCTACGAGCAGTACTTC.

This clone occurred once. The chain carries TRBV6-2 or TRBV6-3 and TRBJ2-1; D gene ambiguous. V lost 5 bases to trimming and J lost 4 bases, with 12 bases between them. This CDR3 region has 14 residues. Per germline, CDR1 MNHEY and CDR2 SVGEGT. For the CDR3, the DNA is TGTGCCAGCAGTAGAGACAACATATACAATGAGCAGTTCTTC. Encoded protein: CASSRDNIYNEQFF.

The rearrangement uses TRBV7-8 and TRBJ2-3; TRBD1 matches 7 bases. The CDR3 is made up of 14 amino acids. V gave up 8 bases and J gave up 4 bases; unmatched junction bases: 9. Per germline, CDR1 SGHVS and CDR2 FQNEAQ. The CDR3 DNA reads as TGTGCCAGCGGAGTGACAGGGACCCCAGATACGCAGTATTTT. Translation gives CASGVTGTPDTQYF.

This chain uses TRBV7-8 with TRBJ2-7; 10 bases map to TRBD1. This CDR3 contains 16 residues. Germline lookup yields CDR1 SGHVS and CDR2 FQNEAQ. The V and J ends lost 4 bases and 5 bases, in that order; junction bases with no gene match: 11. The CDR3 region is CASSSTPGQGIHEQYF. The CDR3 coding sequence is TGTGCCAGCAGCTCCACGCCGGGACAGGGGATCCACGAGCAGTACTTC.

This chain uses TRBV7-9 with TRBJ2-7; 10 nucleotides agree with TRBD2. The CDR3 is 15 residues long. Trimming at V came to 1 base and at J to 6 bases, leaving 6 bases not matched to a gene. From germline, CDR1 is SEHNR and CDR2 FQNEAQ (reference sequence). This CDR3 is CASSLEGASGSEQYF. In DNA, the CDR3 is TGTGCCAGCAGCTTAGAAGGCGCTAGCGGGAGCGAGCAGTACTTC.

This clone occurred once. The genes are TRBV5-1 and TRBJ2-7; 7 nucleotides agree with TRBD2. Germline lookup yields CDR1 SGHRS and CDR2 YFSETQ. V lost 0 bases to trimming and J lost 5 bases; unmatched junction nucleotides: 8. CDR3 size: 15 residues. CDR3 protein: CASSLEAGTWNEQYF. As DNA, the CDR3 is TGCGCCAGCAGCTTGGAAGCGGGGACGTGGAACGAGCAGTACTTC.

The chain uses TRBV5-6 and TRBJ2-7; TRBD1 matches at 7 bases. From germline, CDR1 is SGHDT and CDR2 YYEEEE. Unmatched junction bases numbered 10, after V lost 4 bases and J lost 6 bases. The CDR3 has 14 residues. The CDR3 is CASSGTDRLGEQYF. Here the CDR3 DNA reads TGTGCCAGCAGCGGGACGGACAGGTTGGGCGAGCAGTACTTC.

The V gene is TRBV19, the J gene TRBJ2-7; the D gene is possibly TRBD2 (6 bases). V was clipped by 1 base and J by 0 bases, with 7 bases between them. CDR3 size: 14 residues. The V gene's germline CDR1 is LNHDA and CDR2 SQIVND (reference sequence). CDR3 nucleotides: TGTGCCAGTAGTATAGCCGGGAGCTCCTACGAGCAGTACTTC. Protein sequence: CASSIAGSSYEQYF.

The V call is TRBV3-1 (or the pseudogene TRBV3-2), the J call TRBJ1-4, with a weak D call TRBD1 (5 bases). Germline V gene lookup returns CDR1 LGHDT and CDR2 YNNKEL (reference sequence). Trimming took 7 bases from V and 8 from J, leaving 14 bases between them. The length of the CDR3 is 13 residues. CDR3 DNA sequence: TGTGCCAGCACCGGTTGGGGGGGAGAAAAACTGTTTTTT. It yields the protein CASTGWGGEKLFF.

As to this clone: Compared with germline, one end of the junction differs, possibly owing to a read error. The chain recombines TRBV19 with TRBJ1-1; D remains unclear. CDR3 length: 16 residues. The germline V gene encodes CDR1 LNHDA and CDR2 SQIVND (reference sequence). CDR3 amino acids: CASSPPDGRGSTKAFF. The CDR3 bases are TGTGCCAGTAGTCCTCCTGACGGGCGGGGAAGCACTAAAGCTTTCTTT.

Regarding this clone: Within the sample, other DNA sequences also encode this same CDR3. The chain joins TRBV7-2 to TRBJ2-1, with 10 bases fitting TRBD2. The germline V gene has CDR1 SGHTA and CDR2 FQGNSA. Trimming at V came to 5 bases and at J to 4 bases, leaving 5 bases not matched to a gene. The CDR3 covers 15 residues. CDR3 nucleotide sequence: TGTGCCAGCAGCCTGACTAGCGGGCCATACAATGAGCAGTTCTTC. This encodes CASSLTSGPYNEQFF.

V gene TRBV28 combines with J gene TRBJ1-5; possibly TRBD1 for D (6 bases). The CDR3 consists of 15 residues. Germline V gene sequence: CDR1 MDHEN, CDR2 SYDVKM. With 5 bases removed from V and 3 bases from J, the gap between germline ends came to 14 bases. CDR3 amino acids: CASSSQGTNNQPQHF. The CDR3 DNA sequence: TGTGCCAGCAGTAGCCAGGGGACGAACAATCAGCCCCAGCATTTT.

The V gene is TRBV7-9, the J gene TRBJ1-1, with D maybe TRBD1 (5 bases). V shed 1 base and J shed 7 bases, with 7 bases lying between them. CDR1 is SEHNR, CDR2 FQNEAQ, per germline (reference sequence). The CDR3 is 12 residues long. The CDR3 loop is CASSLGGVEAFF. The DNA of the CDR3 is TGTGCCAGCAGCTTAGGGGGGGTTGAAGCTTTCTTT.

J is TRBJ1-1 and V is TRBV27; D is possibly TRBD1 (5 bases). The germline V and J ends were trimmed by 5 bases and 2 bases, with 15 bases remaining between them. CDR1 and CDR2 from the germline V gene are MNHEY and SMNVEV (reference sequence). The CDR3 contains 15 residues. CDR3 protein: CASSIRAGENTEAFF. DNA for the CDR3: TGTGCCAGCAGTATTAGGGCGGGGGAAAACACTGAAGCTTTCTTT.

V gene TRBV27 combines with J gene TRBJ1-2; TRBD1 matches at 9 bases. This CDR3 is built from 15 residues. In germline, CDR1 is MNHEY, CDR2 SMNVEV (reference sequence). Unmatched junction bases numbered 6, after V lost 5 bases and J lost 2 bases. The DNA for the CDR3 is TGTGCCAGCAGTCCCACAGGGGGCTGGAACTATGGCTACACCTTC. Protein sequence: CASSPTGGWNYGYTF.

The chain uses TRBV9 and TRBJ2-1; 8 nucleotides align to TRBD1. CDR1 and CDR2 (germline): SGDLS, YYNGEE. CDR3 length equals 15 residues. V lost 3 bases and J lost 6; bases outside the gene matches: 8. CDR3 nucleotides: TGTGCCAGCAGCGAGGGGACAGGTTGGATCAATGAGCAGTTCTTC. Translation: CASSEGTGWINEQFF.

There are a few counts of this clone. This chain uses TRBV7-9 with TRBJ1-2, with D perhaps matching TRBD1 (5 bases). Per the germline V gene, CDR1 is SEHNR and CDR2 is FQNEAQ (reference sequence). The CDR3 runs 14 residues. Trimming shortened V by 4 bases and J by 0 bases, and 9 bases separated the two germline ends. CDR3: CASSSGAANYGYTF. CDR3 DNA: TGTGCCAGCAGCTCTGGGGCAGCTAACTATGGCTACACCTTC.

V and J are TRBV19 and TRBJ2-5; tentative D call: TRBD2 (5 bases). V lost 4 bases to trimming and J lost 4 bases, with 10 bases between them. Germline lookup yields CDR1 LNHDA and CDR2 SQIVND (reference sequence). The CDR3 is made up of 13 amino acids. The CDR3 loop is CASSTGETETQYF. The CDR3 DNA sequence: TGTGCCAGTAGTACTGGGGAGACAGAGACCCAGTACTTC.

This clone came up a few times. The rearrangement joins TRBV9 to TRBJ1-6, with TRBD1 identical over 7 bases. CDR1 is SGDLS and CDR2 is YYNGEE in the germline V gene. CDR3 length: 16 residues. With 0 bases clipped from V and 2 bases from J, the junction kept 2 bases outside the gene matches. CDR3 loop: CASSVGGGPYNSPLHF. The CDR3 DNA reads as TGTGCCAGCAGCGTAGGAGGGGGCCCCTATAATTCACCCCTCCACTTT.

This clone was observed a handful of times. DNA for the CDR3: TGTGCCAGCAGCCTGGGGACAGGGCAAGGCCGCGAGCAGTACTTC. Translated: CASSLGTGQGREQYF. The rearrangement links TRBV3-1 (or the pseudogene TRBV3-2) to TRBJ2-7; 9 nucleotides agree with TRBD1. V lost 4 bases to trimming and J lost 6 bases; unmatched junction nucleotides: 10. Germline CDR1 is LGHDT and CDR2 is YNNKEL (reference sequence). CDR3 length equals 15 residues.

This chain uses TRBV6-5 with TRBJ1-1; D gene uncertain. The CDR3 has 14 residues. V was pared by 6 bases and J by 0 bases, with 11 bases between. Germline CDR1 and CDR2: MNHEY and SVGAGI. The CDR3 here is CASRTDPVNTEAFF. CDR3 sequence (DNA): TGTGCCAGCAGAACAGACCCAGTGAACACTGAAGCTTTCTTT.

This rearrangement joins TRBV12-3 or TRBV12-4 to TRBJ2-7; the match to TRBD1 covers 7 bases. V dropped 4 bases and J dropped 5; count of bases not matched to a gene: 5. CDR3 size: 13 residues. The CDR3 is CASSSTGSNEQYF. In nucleotides, the CDR3 is TGTGCCAGCAGTTCGACAGGGTCCAACGAGCAGTACTTC.

The J gene is TRBJ2-3, the V gene TRBV28, with D uncertain. The germline V and J ends were trimmed by 3 bases and 2 bases, with 12 bases remaining between them. This CDR3 has 15 amino acids. Germline V gives CDR1 MDHEN, CDR2 SYDVKM. This chain's CDR3 is CASSLSLENTDTQYF. CDR3 bases: TGTGCCAGCAGTTTGTCCCTAGAAAACACAGATACGCAGTATTTT.